The 24 T cell receptor beta chains given below trace back to one sample, sequenced in a study of blood T cell repertoires in COVID-19. Using immunoSEQ multiplex PCR, the repertoire was profiled, and TCRdb retains in-frame clones only, with some absent. The data contain more than 95,000 clones, about 80% of them seen just once; the ten biggest clones take up about 12%. Source material: peripheral blood. These receptors originate from a man aged 55 to 70 with acute or convalescent COVID-19.

The genes are TRBV5-1 and TRBJ2-3, with D tentatively TRBD1 (5 bases). The CDR3 is made up of 14 amino acids. The germline V gene has CDR1 SGHRS and CDR2 YFSETQ. V lost 0 bases to trimming and J lost 3 bases, with 8 bases between them. Written as DNA, the CDR3 is TGCGCCAGCAGCTTGGACAGGTTGACAGATACGCAGTATTTT. Translated, it gives CASSLDRLTDTQYF.

The gene calls are TRBV19 and TRBJ2-7; 9 nucleotides match TRBD2. The CDR3 has 13 amino acids. CDR1 is LNHDA and CDR2 is SQIVND in the germline V gene (reference sequence). V was pared by 2 bases and J by 6 bases, with 2 bases of the junction left unmatched. Here the CDR3 reads CASSISAGGEQYF. The CDR3 DNA sequence: TGTGCCAGTAGTATATCAGCGGGAGGCGAGCAGTACTTC.

The J gene is TRBJ2-7, the V gene TRBV27; TRBD1 matches 10 bases. This CDR3 is 18 amino acids long. The trim removed 5 bases at V and 7 bases at J, leaving 20 bases unmatched. Per germline, CDR1 MNHEY and CDR2 SMNVEV (reference sequence). CDR3 in DNA: TGTGCCAGCAGTCCCTTTAGACTTAGGGACAGGGGATCCCGAGAGCAGTACTTC. Protein sequence: CASSPFRLRDRGSREQYF.

This chain connects TRBV2 to TRBJ1-5; 7 bases are a match to TRBD1. Germline loops: CDR1 SNHLY, CDR2 FYNNEI. V trimming: 7 bases; J trimming: 2 bases; junction bases outside the gene matches: 11. The CDR3 is made up of 16 amino acids. The CDR3 coding sequence is TGTGCCAGCACCGGGACAGACAGAGGGGGCAATCAGCCCCAGCATTTT. Amino acid sequence: CASTGTDRGGNQPQHF.

V and J are TRBV2 and TRBJ2-7, with 8 bases that match TRBD2. CDR3 length: 12 amino acids. V lost 6 bases to trimming and J lost 12 bases; unmatched junction nucleotides: 10. The germline V gene has CDR1 SNHLY and CDR2 FYNNEI. The CDR3 spells CASRAGGGLGYF. The CDR3 coding sequence is TGTGCCAGCAGAGCCGGGGGGGGATTGGGGTACTTC.

This sequence joins TRBV6-2 or TRBV6-3 and TRBJ2-1, with D perhaps matching TRBD2 (5 bases). This CDR3 comprises 15 residues. Germline V gene lookup returns CDR1 MNHEY and CDR2 SVGEGT. Trimming took 3 bases from V and 7 from J, leaving 16 bases between them. CDR3 residues: CASSYLGSLWNEQFF. In nucleotides, the CDR3 is TGTGCCAGCAGTTATTTAGGGAGTCTCTGGAATGAGCAGTTCTTC.

The V gene is TRBV6-5, the J gene TRBJ2-7, with D possibly being TRBD1 (6 bases). The CDR3 loop spans 15 amino acids. V lost 5 bases to trimming and J lost 4 bases, with 18 bases between them. CDR1 and CDR2 from the germline V gene are MNHEY and SVGAGI. The CDR3 here is CASSRSRDTLYEQYF. The CDR3, as DNA: TGTGCCAGCAGTCGGAGCCGGGACACGTTATACGAGCAGTACTTC.

This chain uses TRBV27 with TRBJ2-7, with TRBD2 matching 8 bases. Germline trimming cut 2 bases from V and 4 bases from J; bases unmatched to any gene: 10. This CDR3 region has 16 residues. Germline assignment: CDR1 MNHEY and CDR2 SMNVEV (reference sequence). The CDR3 sequence is CASSLGSGREPYEQYF. The DNA of the CDR3 is TGTGCCAGCAGTTTAGGGAGCGGGAGAGAACCTTACGAGCAGTACTTC.

V is TRBV18 and J is TRBJ2-2; D remains ambiguous. Trimming took 5 bases from V and 0 from J, leaving 7 bases between them. This CDR3 has 14 residues. CDR1 is KGHSH, CDR2 LQKENI, per germline. CDR3 coding DNA: TGTGCCAGCTCAGGCGGAGCGAACACCGGGGAGCTGTTTTTT. Translated, it gives CASSGGANTGELFF.

The CDR3 region has the DNA TGTGCCAGCAGTTACAGGGGCGCTGGGGCCAACGTCCTGACTTTC. As protein: CASSYRGAGANVLTF. V and J are TRBV6-2 or TRBV6-3 and TRBJ2-6; tentatively, D is TRBD1 (5 bases). Germline V gives CDR1 MNHEY, CDR2 SVGEGT. The ends were cut back, 2 bases at V and 2 bases at J, with 7 bases in the middle. The CDR3 is 15 amino acids.

V usage is TRBV15 and J usage is TRBJ1-2, with D unclear. The CDR3 has 16 amino acids. Trimming cost V 0 bases and J 4 bases, with 15 bases left between them. Per germline, CDR1 LNHNV and CDR2 YYDKDF (reference sequence). Written as DNA, the CDR3 is TGTGCCACCAGCAGAGAGCGAGGGTCCCACTCCTATGGCTACACCTTC. This sequence encodes CATSRERGSHSYGYTF.

Turning to this clone: The junction shows a germline mismatch at one end, possibly a read error. The chain couples TRBV6-1 to TRBJ2-7, with 8 bases identical to TRBD2. Germline V gene data show CDR1 as MNHNS and CDR2 as SASEGT. The CDR3 runs to 14 residues. CDR3 DNA: TGTGCCAGCAGGGAAGCGGGAGTGACCTACGAGCAGTACTTC. This codes for CASREAGVTYEQYF.

This chain links TRBV5-4 with TRBJ2-5; 10 bases are a match to TRBD2. The CDR3 has 14 amino acids. Trimming took 4 bases from V and 5 from J; bases not matched to a gene: 5. Germline V lookup: CDR1 SGHNT, CDR2 YYREEE (reference sequence). The CDR3 DNA follows: TGTGCCAGCAGCCAGGGACTAGCGAGGGAGACCCAGTACTTC. This encodes CASSQGLARETQYF.

As DNA, the CDR3 is TGTGCCAGCACCGAGACAGGGCGGGAGCAGTACTTC. It translates to CASTETGREQYF. This chain joins TRBV28 and TRBJ2-7; 7 bases agree with TRBD1. The CDR3 runs to 12 residues. Per the germline V gene, CDR1 is MDHEN and CDR2 is SYDVKM. The V segment lost 7 bases and the J segment 7 bases; nucleotides outside the gene matches: 7.

J is TRBJ1-2 and V is TRBV6-5; D gene unclear. Germline lookup yields CDR1 MNHEY and CDR2 SVGAGI. Trimming removed 8 bases at V and 2 bases at J, with 3 bases between. The length of the CDR3 is 10 residues. CDR3: CASENYGYTF. For the CDR3, the DNA is TGTGCCAGCGAGAACTATGGCTACACCTTC.

The CDR3 spells CATSVSGSSYEQYF. CDR3 sequence (DNA): TGTGCCACCAGCGTAAGCGGGAGCTCCTACGAGCAGTACTTC. The gene calls are TRBV15 and TRBJ2-7; 8 bases match TRBD2. This CDR3 has 14 residues. The V gene's germline CDR1 is LNHNV and CDR2 YYDKDF (reference sequence). The J segment lost 0 bases and the V segment lost 5 bases, leaving 3 bases of the junction unmatched.

The chain recombines TRBV7-2 with TRBJ2-7; 7 bases are a match to TRBD2. The CDR3 contains 16 residues. The germline gives CDR1 SGHTA, CDR2 FQGNSA. The trim removed 3 bases at V and 0 bases at J, leaving 8 bases unmatched. CDR3 sequence reads: CASSFQGGFDSYEQYF. In DNA, the CDR3 is TGTGCCAGCAGCTTTCAGGGAGGGTTCGACTCCTACGAGCAGTACTTC.

J is TRBJ1-1 and V is TRBV5-4; TRBD1 matches 7 bases. The V gene's germline CDR1 is SGHNT and CDR2 YYREEE (reference sequence). The V segment lost 4 bases and the J segment 4 bases; nucleotides outside the gene matches: 7. The CDR3 spans 14 residues. This CDR3 is CASSRGGVGTEAFF. Written as DNA, the CDR3 is TGTGCCAGCAGCCGAGGGGGCGTGGGCACTGAAGCTTTCTTT.

This clone has just one count. The genes are TRBV18 and TRBJ2-3; D may be TRBD2 (6 bases). The germline gives CDR1 KGHSH, CDR2 LQKENI. Between the trimmed V and J ends, which lost 4 bases and 0 bases, there was a span of 8 bases. The CDR3 has 14 residues. Here the CDR3 DNA reads TGTGCCAGCTCACGGAGCGGGAGCACAGATACGCAGTATTTT. Translated, it gives CASSRSGSTDTQYF.

The rearrangement uses TRBV19 and TRBJ1-1; TRBD1 agrees at 10 bases. The V segment lost 9 bases and the J segment 6 bases; nucleotides outside the gene matches: 10. The CDR3 consists of 14 residues. Germline-derived CDR1 and CDR2 are LNHDA and SQIVND (reference sequence). This CDR3 is CASPRTGGNPEAFF. The CDR3 DNA sequence: TGTGCCAGCCCCCGGACAGGGGGAAACCCTGAAGCTTTCTTT.

V and J are TRBV2 and TRBJ2-2; D gene unclear. Germline V gene sequence: CDR1 SNHLY, CDR2 FYNNEI. This CDR3 has 14 residues. V shed 1 base and J shed 4 bases, with 7 bases lying between them. This CDR3 reads CASSEGTSTGELFF. DNA of the CDR3: TGTGCCAGCAGTGAAGGCACGAGCACCGGGGAGCTGTTTTTT.

The chain combines TRBV19 with TRBJ2-4, with TRBD2 identical over 9 bases. The germline gives CDR1 LNHDA, CDR2 SQIVND (reference sequence). With V trimmed by 6 bases and J by 1 base, 19 bases remained unmatched. This CDR3 contains 20 residues. The CDR3 reads CASSWGVSGSRERAKNIQYF. The CDR3, as DNA: TGTGCCAGTAGCTGGGGGGTTAGCGGGAGTCGGGAGAGGGCCAAAAACATTCAGTACTTC.

This chain connects TRBV7-9 to TRBJ2-7, with TRBD2 as a possible D gene (6 bases). Germline lookup yields CDR1 SEHNR and CDR2 FQNEAQ (reference sequence). The V end lost 3 bases, the J end lost 6 bases, and 6 bases lay between the germline ends. The CDR3 is made up of 11 amino acids. The CDR3 loop reads CASSFGSEQYF. CDR3 DNA sequence: TGTGCCAGCAGCTTCGGGAGCGAGCAGTACTTC.

CDR3 loop: CASSLPGQIFPHGYTF. CDR3 DNA sequence: TGTGCCAGCAGTTTACCGGGACAGATCTTCCCCCATGGCTACACCTTC. J is TRBJ1-2 and V is TRBV28; 7 bases are a match to TRBD1. Losses at the gene ends were 2 bases for V and 6 bases for J; bases not matched to a gene: 12. This CDR3 contains 16 residues. Germline CDR1 and CDR2: MDHEN and SYDVKM.